These 15 T cell receptor beta chains originate from one sample sequenced in a study of cytomegalovirus exposure and HLA in healthy donors. PCR amplification relied on 60 Vbeta primers (plus 13 Jbeta primers). Assay: immunoSEQ multiplex PCR; the TCRdb copy retains only in-frame clones and omits some. The sample contains about 140,000 clones, roughly 77% of which appear only once. The sequenced sample was PBMCs. Receptors were obtained from a young woman in good health and CMV-seronegative.

The V gene is TRBV2, the J gene TRBJ2-2; unclear D gene. Per the germline V gene, CDR1 is SNHLY and CDR2 is FYNNEI. Trimming pared 8 bases from V and 5 bases from J, leaving 15 bases between. The CDR3 contains 14 residues. The CDR3, as DNA: TGTGCCAGCCGAAATACCCAGGTTACCGGGGAGCTGTTTTTT. This gives the protein CASRNTQVTGELFF.

The genes are TRBV5-1 and TRBJ1-1; D ambiguous. Trimming took off 4 bases at V and 7 bases at J, with 14 bases between the two ends. Germline V gene sequence: CDR1 SGHRS, CDR2 YFSETQ. The CDR3 length is 13 residues. CDR3 residues: CASSLGDRGEAFF. The CDR3 DNA is TGCGCCAGCAGCCTGGGAGATAGAGGTGAAGCTTTCTTT.

The chain combines TRBV19 with TRBJ1-2; 9 bases align to TRBD1. Unmatched junction bases numbered 3, after V lost 3 bases and J lost 7 bases. This CDR3 is 13 amino acids long. CDR1 is LNHDA and CDR2 is SQIVND in the germline V gene (reference sequence). The CDR3 DNA reads TGTGCCAGTAGTATCACAGGGGGCTCTGGCTACACCTTC. Protein product: CASSITGGSGYTF.

The V and J genes are TRBV18 and TRBJ2-2, with TRBD1 matching over 8 bases. V shed 4 bases, J shed 4 bases, and the junction held 5 bases outside the gene matches. CDR3 length: 15 residues. The germline CDR1 and CDR2 sequences are KGHSH and LQKENI. The CDR3 spells CASSLRQGATGELFF. CDR3 coding DNA: TGTGCCAGCTCACTTCGGCAGGGGGCCACCGGGGAGCTGTTTTTT.

This clone has more than one count but fewer than ten. J is TRBJ2-5 and V is TRBV7-9; TRBD2 matches 9 bases. Trimming at V came to 4 bases and at J to 0 bases, leaving 6 bases not matched to a gene. There are 16 residues in the CDR3. Germline lookup yields CDR1 SEHNR and CDR2 FQNEAQ (reference sequence). CDR3 nucleotides: TGTGCCAGCAGCTCGCGCAGCGGGGGGCACCAAGAGACCCAGTACTTC. It translates to CASSSRSGGHQETQYF.

This clone is a singleton in its sample. This rearrangement joins TRBV11-2 to TRBJ1-4; tentative D call: TRBD1 (5 bases). CDR1 and CDR2 (germline): SGHAT, FQNNGV. The CDR3 is 13 amino acids. Trimming took off 5 bases at V and 8 bases at J, with 12 bases between the two ends. The CDR3 spells CASSAGTTEKLFF. The CDR3 DNA reads as TGTGCCAGCAGCGCTGGGACTACCGAAAAACTGTTTTTT.

CDR3 residues: CASSIGWLDTQYF. In DNA form, the CDR3 reads TGTGCCAGTAGTATTGGCTGGCTGGATACGCAGTATTTT. The chain joins TRBV19 to TRBJ2-3; unclear D gene. The CDR3 extends over 13 amino acids. V dropped 3 bases and J dropped 6 bases, with 10 bases sitting between them. The germline gives CDR1 LNHDA, CDR2 SQIVND (reference sequence).

This clone was observed a few times. V gene TRBV6-1 combines with J gene TRBJ1-6, with 8 bases fitting TRBD1. There are 14 residues in the CDR3. Unmatched junction bases numbered 3, after V lost 6 bases and J lost 5 bases. The germline V gene encodes CDR1 MNHNS and CDR2 SASEGT. The chain's CDR3 is CASSQGQDNSPLHF. CDR3 DNA: TGTGCCAGCAGCCAGGGACAGGATAATTCACCCCTCCACTTT.

As regards this clone: Germline is not matched at one junction end, which may reflect a read error. This chain links TRBV7-7 with TRBJ2-5, with D maybe TRBD2 (6 bases). CDR1 and CDR2 (germline): SSHAT, FNYEAQ (reference sequence). This CDR3 comprises 11 residues. Written as DNA, the CDR3 is TGTGCTAGCAGCGGGCGGGGGACCCAGTACTTC. Translating gives CASSGRGTQYF. The full variable domain, rest sourced from reference TRBV7-7 and TRBJ2-5, is GAGVSQSPRYKVTKRGQDVTLRCDPISSHATLYWYQQALGQGPEFLTYFNYEAQPDKSGLPSDRFSAERPEGSISTLTIQRTEQRDSAMYRCASSGRGTQYFGPGTRLLVL.

In this sample, this clone turned up once. This chain links TRBV28 with TRBJ1-2; TRBD1 matches 11 bases. The V and J ends lost 6 bases and 6 bases, in that order; junction bases with no gene match: 3. This CDR3 region has 13 residues. From germline, CDR1 is MDHEN and CDR2 SYDVKM. The CDR3 loop reads CASSPGQGDGYTF. CDR3 sequence (DNA): TGTGCCAGCAGCCCGGGACAGGGGGATGGCTACACCTTC.

CDR3 nucleotides: TGTGCCAGCAGTGCACAGGGCCCCAATCAGCCCCAGCATTTT. Encoded protein: CASSAQGPNQPQHF. This sequence joins TRBV2 and TRBJ1-5, with D possibly TRBD1 on 6 matching bases. CDR3 length: 14 residues. Germline CDR1 SNHLY, CDR2 FYNNEI. The V end lost 4 bases, the J end lost 3 bases, and 10 bases lay between the germline ends. Full variable domain (rest looked up from reference TRBV2 and TRBJ1-5): EPEVTQTPSHQVTQMGQEVILRCVPISNHLYFYWYRQILGQKVEFLVSFYNNEISEKSEIFDDQFSVERPDGSNFTLKIRSTKLEDSAMYFCASSAQGPNQPQHFGDGTRLSIL.

The rearrangement links TRBV6-6 to TRBJ1-4; tentative D call: TRBD1 (6 bases). Per germline, CDR1 MNHNY and CDR2 SVGAGI (reference sequence). The CDR3 runs 14 residues. The V end was cut by 6 bases, the J end by 8 bases, with 16 bases between. In DNA, the CDR3 is TGTGCCAGCAGACACAGGGAGGGCAAAGAAAAACTGTTTTTT. Its protein product is CASRHREGKEKLFF.

V is TRBV18 and J is TRBJ1-1; D is unresolved. The germline V gene encodes CDR1 KGHSH and CDR2 LQKENI. The CDR3 is 14 residues long. V lost 3 bases and J lost 1, with 9 bases in between. DNA of the CDR3: TGTGCCAGCTCACCCGGAGGAGCGAACACTGAAGCTTTCTTT. It yields the protein CASSPGGANTEAFF.

In this sample, this clone turned up once. This CDR3 is CASSLTEHTQYF. In nucleotides, the CDR3 is TGTGCCAGCAGCTTAACCGAGCATACGCAGTATTTT. This chain connects TRBV7-9 to TRBJ2-3; unclear D gene. Germline loops: CDR1 SEHNR, CDR2 FQNEAQ (reference sequence). V lost 2 bases to trimming and J lost 7 bases, with 7 bases between them. CDR3 length: 12 amino acids.

V and J are TRBV11-2 and TRBJ1-2; the D is unclear. This CDR3 has 14 amino acids. V was pared by 0 bases and J by 1 base, with 6 bases between. From germline, CDR1 is SGHAT and CDR2 FQNNGV. This CDR3 reads CASSLEGSNYGYTF. The DNA for the CDR3 is TGTGCCAGCAGCTTAGAGGGCAGTAACTATGGCTACACCTTC.